Listed below are T cell receptor beta chains from one sample, sequenced in a study of T cells in Graves' hyperthyroidism and ophthalmopathy. MiXCR, run by TCRdb on the multiplex PCR reads, gives a single entry per CDR3 protein. This table holds 650,000 to 800,000 distinct CDR3 sequences, 40% to 55% found once. Sequencing used peripheral blood or thyroid tissue (not recorded which). The receptors here all came from an adult man with Graves' disease, either hyperthyroidism or ophthalmopathy (not recorded which). Both conserved end residues are trimmed from each CDR3. Each record gives: J gene, V gene, CDR3 protein.

TRBJ2-6	TRBV15	ATSRGDNVLT
TRBJ2-6	TRBV9	ASSGGTGTNVLT
TRBJ1-5	TRBV10-3	AIRGDRESNQPQH
TRBJ1-4	TRBV5-6	ASSSGTGTFATNEKLF
TRBJ1-6	TRBV2	ASSWQSTDTSPLH
TRBJ1-1	TRBV9	ASSEDQGLTEAF
TRBJ1-3	TRBV15	ATSSGVNSGNTIY
TRBJ1-2	TRBV9	ASSALTDRNYGYT
TRBJ1-1	TRBV20-1	SARGASGSDTEAF
TRBJ2-7	TRBV2	ASKRTGDEEQY
TRBJ1-2	TRBV7-9	ASSLNIRYGYT
TRBJ1-1	TRBV29-1	SVEDGQPYTEAF
TRBJ1-1	TRBV7-9	ASSRTGTQNTEAF
TRBJ2-7	TRBV29-1	SVGTSGRDSSYEQY
TRBJ2-7	TRBV2	ASSYSGGLAGPHEQY
TRBJ2-5	TRBV7-2	ASSQDPWTSQETQY
TRBJ1-4	TRBV16	ASSQEPGGEKLF
TRBJ2-3	TRBV2	AISESAAGGVDTQY
TRBJ1-2	TRBV19	ASSITENYGYT
TRBJ2-7	TRBV2	ASSPTGQGGFYEQY
TRBJ2-5	TRBV15	ATSRGRGSGETQY
TRBJ1-5	TRBV5-1	ASSSGSSGQPQH
TRBJ1-4	TRBV15	ATSNIGTSPNEKLF
TRBJ1-1	TRBV20-1	SLSPAGAEAF
TRBJ1-1	TRBV19	APHQAWREAF
TRBJ2-5	TRBV29-1	SVEGQGFQETQY
TRBJ1-2	TRBV14	ASSQVSGVGYT
TRBJ1-5	TRBV6-5	ASSYSWGLAAESQPQH
TRBJ2-6	TRBV7-2	ASSPPGGSGANVLT
TRBJ1-2	TRBV14	ASSQVTGGGYT
TRBJ2-5	TRBV6-1	ASLRDTKETQY
TRBJ1-5	TRBV19	ASSIKGDQPQH
TRBJ2-2	TRBV2	ASTDGTTGELF
TRBJ1-5	TRBV2	ASSEAHDRPSYSNQPQH
TRBJ1-5	TRBV9	ASSVEGRSLNQPQH
TRBJ1-2	TRBV6-2/TRBV6-3	ATAGQGLYGCT